This T cell receptor (beta chain) is from a study of cytomegalovirus exposure and HLA in healthy donors. The V end lost 5 bases, the J end lost 1 base, and 11 bases lay between the germline ends. The CDR3 loop spans 15 amino acids. Germline V gives CDR1 LNHDA, CDR2 SQIVND (reference sequence). This clone was seen more than once but under ten times. The antigen remains undetermined. Findings and limits, study-wide: Investigators reported about 160 TCR beta chains as tied to cytomegalovirus.

Primers: 60 Vbeta forward and 13 Jbeta reverse. Sequencing used immunoSEQ multiplex PCR; TCRdb keeps in-frame clones, though not all of them. The repertoire holds about 130,000 clones, with about 81% as singletons. V usage is TRBV19 and J usage is TRBJ2-2; no clear D gene. Sequenced input: PBMCs. This receptor was taken from a woman aged 35 to 49 in good health and CMV-seropositive. CDR3 in DNA: TGTGCCAGTAGTGAAGACAATCAGAACACCGGGGAGCTGTTTTTT. Translation: CASSEDNQNTGELFF.